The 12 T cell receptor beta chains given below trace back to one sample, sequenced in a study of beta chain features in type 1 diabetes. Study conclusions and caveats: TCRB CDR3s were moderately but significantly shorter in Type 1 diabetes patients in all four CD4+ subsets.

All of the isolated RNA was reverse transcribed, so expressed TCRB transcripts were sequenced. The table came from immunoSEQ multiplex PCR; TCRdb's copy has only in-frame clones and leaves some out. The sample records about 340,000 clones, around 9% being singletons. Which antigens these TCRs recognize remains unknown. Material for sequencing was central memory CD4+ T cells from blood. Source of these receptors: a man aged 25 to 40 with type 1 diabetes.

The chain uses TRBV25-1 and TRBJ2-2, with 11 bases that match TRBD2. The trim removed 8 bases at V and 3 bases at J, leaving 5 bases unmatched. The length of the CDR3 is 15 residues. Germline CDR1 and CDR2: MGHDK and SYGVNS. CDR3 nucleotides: TGTGCCAGCGATAGCGGGGGGGCCGACACCGGGGAGCTGTTTTTT. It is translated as CASDSGGADTGELFF.

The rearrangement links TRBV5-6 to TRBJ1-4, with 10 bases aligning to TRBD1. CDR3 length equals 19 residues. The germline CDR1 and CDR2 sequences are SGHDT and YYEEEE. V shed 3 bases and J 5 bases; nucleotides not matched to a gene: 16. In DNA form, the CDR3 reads TGTGCCAGCAGCTCATCGACAGGGGGCTGGTCCTTTGGGAATGAAAAACTGTTTTTT. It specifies CASSSSTGGWSFGNEKLFF.

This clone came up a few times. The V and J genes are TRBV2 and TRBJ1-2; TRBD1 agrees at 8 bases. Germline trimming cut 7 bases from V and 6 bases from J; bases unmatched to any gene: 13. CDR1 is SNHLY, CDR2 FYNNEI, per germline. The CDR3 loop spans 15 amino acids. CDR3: CASKLLDRAIHGYTF. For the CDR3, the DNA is TGTGCCAGCAAGTTATTGGACAGGGCGATACATGGCTACACCTTC.

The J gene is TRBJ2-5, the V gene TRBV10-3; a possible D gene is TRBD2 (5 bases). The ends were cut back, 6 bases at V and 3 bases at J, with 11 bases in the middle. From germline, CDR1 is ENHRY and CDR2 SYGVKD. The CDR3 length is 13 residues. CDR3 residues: CAIRFSVKETQYF. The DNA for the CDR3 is TGTGCCATCAGGTTTAGCGTGAAAGAGACCCAGTACTTC.

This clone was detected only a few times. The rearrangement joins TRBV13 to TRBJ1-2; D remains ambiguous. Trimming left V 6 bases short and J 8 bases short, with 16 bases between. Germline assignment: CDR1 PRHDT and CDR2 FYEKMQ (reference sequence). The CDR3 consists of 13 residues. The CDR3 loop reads CASRDAGSGGYTF. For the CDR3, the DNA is TGTGCCAGCAGGGACGCCGGGTCGGGCGGCTACACCTTC.

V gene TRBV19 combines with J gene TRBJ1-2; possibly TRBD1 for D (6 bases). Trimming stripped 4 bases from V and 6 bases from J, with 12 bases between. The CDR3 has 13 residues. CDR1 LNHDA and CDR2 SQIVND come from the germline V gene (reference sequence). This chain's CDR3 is CASSTQDSHGYTF. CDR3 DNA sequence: TGTGCCAGTAGTACCCAGGACAGCCATGGCTACACCTTC.

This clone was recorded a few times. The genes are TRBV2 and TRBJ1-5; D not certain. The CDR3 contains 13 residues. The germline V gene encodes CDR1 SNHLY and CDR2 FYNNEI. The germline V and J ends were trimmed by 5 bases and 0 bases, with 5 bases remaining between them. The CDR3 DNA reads TGTGCCAGCAGTCAGAATAGCAATCAGCCCCAGCATTTT. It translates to CASSQNSNQPQHF.

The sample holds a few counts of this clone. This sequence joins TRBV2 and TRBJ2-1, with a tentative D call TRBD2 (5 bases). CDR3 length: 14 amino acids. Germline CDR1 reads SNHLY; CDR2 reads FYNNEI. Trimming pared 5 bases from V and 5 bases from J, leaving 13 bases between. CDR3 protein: CASSPRTGDNEQFF. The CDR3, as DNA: TGTGCCAGCAGTCCACGGACTGGGGACAATGAGCAGTTCTTC.

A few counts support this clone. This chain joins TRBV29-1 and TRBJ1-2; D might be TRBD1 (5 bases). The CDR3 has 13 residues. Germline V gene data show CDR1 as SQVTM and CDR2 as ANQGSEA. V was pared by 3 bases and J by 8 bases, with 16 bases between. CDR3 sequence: CSVDALRGNGYTF. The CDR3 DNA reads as TGCAGCGTTGATGCCCTTCGGGGGAACGGCTACACCTTC. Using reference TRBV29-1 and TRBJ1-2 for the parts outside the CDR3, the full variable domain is SAVISQKPSRDICQRGTSLTIQCQVDSQVTMMFWYRQQPGQSLTLIATANQGSEATYESGFVIDKFPISRPNLTFSTLTVSNMSPEDSSIYLCSVDALRGNGYTFGSGTRLTVV.

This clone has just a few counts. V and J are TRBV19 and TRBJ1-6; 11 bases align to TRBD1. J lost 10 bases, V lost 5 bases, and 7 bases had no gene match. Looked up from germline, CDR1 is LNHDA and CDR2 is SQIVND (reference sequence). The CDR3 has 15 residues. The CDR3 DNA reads TGTGCCAGTAGTGGACAGGGGGCGTTCAAATCACCCCTCCACTTT. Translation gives CASSGQGAFKSPLHF.

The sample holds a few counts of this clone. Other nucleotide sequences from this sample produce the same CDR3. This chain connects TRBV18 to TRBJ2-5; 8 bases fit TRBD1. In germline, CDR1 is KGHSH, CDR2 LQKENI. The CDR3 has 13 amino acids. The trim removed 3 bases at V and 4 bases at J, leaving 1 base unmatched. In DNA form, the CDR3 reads TGTGCCAGCTCACCTGGACAGGGAGAGACCCAGTACTTC. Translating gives CASSPGQGETQYF.

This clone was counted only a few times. CDR3 sequence (DNA): TGTGCCAGCAGCCTCCACTCTGGAAACACCATATATTTT. It codes for CASSLHSGNTIYF. V is TRBV6-6 and J is TRBJ1-3; D call uncertain. Germline V gene lookup returns CDR1 MNHNY and CDR2 SVGAGI (reference sequence). CDR3 length: 13 amino acids. V was trimmed by 6 bases and J by 0 bases, leaving 6 bases between them.